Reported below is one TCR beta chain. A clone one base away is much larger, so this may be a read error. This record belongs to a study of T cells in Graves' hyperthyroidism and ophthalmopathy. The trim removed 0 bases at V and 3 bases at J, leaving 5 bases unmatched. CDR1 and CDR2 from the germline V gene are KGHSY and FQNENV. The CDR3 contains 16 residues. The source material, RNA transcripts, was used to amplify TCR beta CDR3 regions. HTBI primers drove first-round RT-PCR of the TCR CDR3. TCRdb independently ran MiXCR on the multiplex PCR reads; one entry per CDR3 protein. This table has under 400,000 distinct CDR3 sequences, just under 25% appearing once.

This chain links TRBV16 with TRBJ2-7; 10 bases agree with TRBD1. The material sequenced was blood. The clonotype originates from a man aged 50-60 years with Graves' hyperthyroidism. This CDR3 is CASSQSPGTGVYEQYF. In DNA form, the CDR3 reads TGTGCCAGCAGCCAATCTCCCGGGACAGGGGTCTACGAGCAGTACTTC.